The text below deals with one T cell receptor (beta chain). Sequencing was performed with immunoSEQ multiplex PCR; in TCRdb, only in-frame clones are kept and a portion is missing. Here the sample spans over 25,000 clones, about 89% being singletons. This sample was included in a study of blood T cell repertoires in COVID-19. Across the study: From T cells, B-cell-depleted T cells, or PBMCs came the material, which was cDNA or gDNA.

The source of this sequence is a man aged 65 to 79 with active COVID-19. Sequencing was performed on peripheral blood.

The CDR3 nucleotides read TGTGCCAGCTCACCACCCGGGACAGGGGTTGAAAAACTGTTTTTT. Its translation is CASSPPGTGVEKLFF. The V gene is TRBV18, the J gene TRBJ1-4, with 10 nucleotides matching TRBD1. The CDR3 runs to 15 residues. Germline trimming cut 0 bases from V and 7 bases from J; bases unmatched to any gene: 2. From germline, CDR1 is KGHSH and CDR2 LQKENI.